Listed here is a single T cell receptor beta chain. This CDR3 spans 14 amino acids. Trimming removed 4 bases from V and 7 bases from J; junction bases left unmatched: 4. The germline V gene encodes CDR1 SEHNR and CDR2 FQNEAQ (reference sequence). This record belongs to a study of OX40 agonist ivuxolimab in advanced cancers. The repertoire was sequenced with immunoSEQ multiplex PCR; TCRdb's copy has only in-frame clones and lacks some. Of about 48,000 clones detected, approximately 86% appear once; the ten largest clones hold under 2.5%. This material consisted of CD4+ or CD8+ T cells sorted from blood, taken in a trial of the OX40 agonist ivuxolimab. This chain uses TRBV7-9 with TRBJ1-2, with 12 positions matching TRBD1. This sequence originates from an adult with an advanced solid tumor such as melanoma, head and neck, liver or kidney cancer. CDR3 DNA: TGTGCCAGCAGCTCGGGACAGGGGGCTCTTGGCTACACCTTC. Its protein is CASSSGQGALGYTF.